This T cell receptor (beta chain) was captured in a study of cytomegalovirus exposure and HLA in healthy donors. The junction had 1 base not matched to a gene; V was cut back by 1 base and J by 0 bases. The CDR3 covers 15 residues. CDR1 is MGHDK, CDR2 SYGVNS, per germline. PCR used 60 Vbeta primers and 13 Jbeta primers. The table came from immunoSEQ multiplex PCR; TCRdb's copy has only in-frame clones and leaves some out. The sample table includes about 25,000 clones. Sequencing used PBMCs. This chain connects TRBV25-1 to TRBJ1-1, with 8 nucleotides matching TRBD1. The source is a male donor in good health and CMV-seropositive. The CDR3 DNA sequence: TGTGCCAGCAGTGAATGGACAGGGATGAACACTGAAGCTTTCTTT. Protein product: CASSEWTGMNTEAFF.